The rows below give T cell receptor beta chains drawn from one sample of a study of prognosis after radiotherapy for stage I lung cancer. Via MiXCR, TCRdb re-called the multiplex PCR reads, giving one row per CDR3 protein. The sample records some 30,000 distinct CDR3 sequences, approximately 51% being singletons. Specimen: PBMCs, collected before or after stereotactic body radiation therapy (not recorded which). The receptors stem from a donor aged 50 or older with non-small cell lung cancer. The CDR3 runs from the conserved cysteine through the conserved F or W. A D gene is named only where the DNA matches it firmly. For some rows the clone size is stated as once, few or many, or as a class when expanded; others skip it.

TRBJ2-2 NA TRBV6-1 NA CASKAPNTGELFF TGTGCCAGCAAGGCACCCAACACCGGGGAGCTGTTTTTT
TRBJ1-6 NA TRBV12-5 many CASGLVPNSPLHF TGTGCTAGTGGTTTGGTACCGAATTCACCCCTCCACTTT
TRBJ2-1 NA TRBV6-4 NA CASSLLRGNEQFF TGTGCCAGCAGTTTGTTGCGCGGGAATGAGCAGTTCTTC
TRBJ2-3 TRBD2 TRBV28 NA CASSSIAGPNADTQYF TGTGCCAGCAGTTCGATAGCGGGGCCGAATGCAGATACGCAGTATTTT
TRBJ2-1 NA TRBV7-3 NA CASRKGPNVHEQFF TGTGCCAGCAGAAAGGGCCCAAACGTCCATGAGCAGTTCTTC
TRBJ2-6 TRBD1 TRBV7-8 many CASNRGPFSSGANVLTF TGTGCCAGCAACAGGGGGCCCTTCAGCTCTGGGGCCAACGTCCTGACTTTC
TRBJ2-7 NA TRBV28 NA CASSLYGGQHYF TGTGCCAGCAGTTTATATGGGGGGCAGCATTACTTC
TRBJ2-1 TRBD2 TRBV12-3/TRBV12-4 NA CAILLSGSVNEQFF TGTGCCATTCTACTTAGCGGGAGTGTCAATGAGCAGTTCTTC
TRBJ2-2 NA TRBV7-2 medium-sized CASSLGEWDGELFF TGTGCCAGCAGCTTAGGGGAGTGGGACGGGGAGCTGTTTTTT
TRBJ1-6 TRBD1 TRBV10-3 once CAISQGDSPLHF TGTGCCATCAGCCAGGGGGACTCACCCCTCCACTTT
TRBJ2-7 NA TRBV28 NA CASNWLTNSYHDQYF TGTGCCAGCAACTGGTTGACTAACTCCTACCACGATCAGTACTTC
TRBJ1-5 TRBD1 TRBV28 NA CASTRDRELYQPQHF TGTGCCAGCACCAGGGACAGGGAGCTCTATCAGCCCCAGCATTTT
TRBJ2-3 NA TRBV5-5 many CASTIGTGFRSDTQYF TGTGCCAGCACCATAGGCACGGGTTTTAGATCAGATACGCAGTATTTT
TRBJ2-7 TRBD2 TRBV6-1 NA CASSEGGSGSYEQYF TGTGCCAGCAGTGAAGGTGGTAGCGGGTCCTACGAGCAGTACTTC
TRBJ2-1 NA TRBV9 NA CASIPRPWEAGNEQFF TGTGCCAGCATCCCACGACCATGGGAGGCTGGCAATGAGCAGTTCTTC
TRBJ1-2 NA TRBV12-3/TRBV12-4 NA CASRVHIEVGGYTF TGTGCCAGCAGGGTACATATCGAGGTTGGTGGCTACACCTTC
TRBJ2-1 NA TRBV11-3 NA CASSMGFADEQFF TGTGCCAGCAGCATGGGTTTTGCCGATGAGCAGTTCTTC
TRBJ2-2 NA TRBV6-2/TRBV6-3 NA CASYGNTGELFF TGTGCCAGCTATGGCAACACCGGGGAGCTGTTTTTT
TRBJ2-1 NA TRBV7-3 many CASSPGRRTPYNEQFF TGTGCCAGCAGCCCGGGACGGAGGACCCCCTACAATGAGCAGTTCTTC
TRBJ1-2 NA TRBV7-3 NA CASSLEAGNNYGYTF TGTGCCAGCAGCTTAGAGGCGGGGAACAACTATGGCTACACCTTC
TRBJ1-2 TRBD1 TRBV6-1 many CASSYLRDRSYGYTF TGTGCCAGCAGCTATTTAAGGGACAGAAGCTATGGCTACACCTTC
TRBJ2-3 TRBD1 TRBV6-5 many CASSYSRGQGSTDVTVADTQYF TGTGCCAGCAGTTACTCGAGGGGACAGGGAAGTACAGACGTTACTGTCGCAGATACGCAGTATTTT
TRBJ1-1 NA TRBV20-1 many CSASPLATEAFF TGCAGTGCTTCCCCCCTTGCCACTGAAGCTTTCTTT
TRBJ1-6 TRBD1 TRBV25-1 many CASSRGLGSPLHF TGTGCCAGCAGCAGGGGGCTAGGGTCACCCCTCCACTTT
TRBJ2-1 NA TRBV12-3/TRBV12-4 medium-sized CASSLASAGNEQFF TGTGCCAGCAGTTTGGCTAGCGCAGGGAATGAGCAGTTCTTC
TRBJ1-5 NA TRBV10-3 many CAISEGVGQPQHF TGTGCCATCAGTGAGGGGGTTGGCCAGCCCCAGCATTTT
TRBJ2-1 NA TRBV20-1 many CSSTLGHREQFF TGCAGTTCCACACTGGGTCACAGGGAGCAGTTCTTC
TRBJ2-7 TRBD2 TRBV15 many CATSLAGTYEQYF TGTGCCACCAGCCTAGCGGGAACCTACGAGCAGTACTTC
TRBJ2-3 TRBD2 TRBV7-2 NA CASSSHTSGRLCTQYF TGTGCCAGCAGCTCGCATACTAGCGGGAGGCTGTGTACGCAGTATTTT
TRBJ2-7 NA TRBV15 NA CATSREGQIYYQYF TGTGCCACCAGCAGAGAGGGGCAGATCTACTATCAGTACTTC
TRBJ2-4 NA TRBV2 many CASLSVDIQYF TGTGCCAGCCTTAGCGTGGACATTCAGTACTTC
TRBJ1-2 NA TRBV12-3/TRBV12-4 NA CASSPRKGTYGYTF TGTGCCAGCAGTCCAAGGAAGGGGACCTATGGCTACACCTTC
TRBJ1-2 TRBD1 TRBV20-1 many CSTGDSSGYGYTF TGCAGTACCGGGGACAGTTCAGGCTATGGCTACACCTTC
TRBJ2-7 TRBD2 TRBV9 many CASSVAAGVSYEQYF TGTGCCAGCAGCGTAGCAGCGGGAGTATCCTACGAGCAGTACTTC
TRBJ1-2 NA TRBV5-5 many CASSLTVTRGYTF TGTGCCAGCAGCCTTACGGTAACCAGGGGCTACACCTTC
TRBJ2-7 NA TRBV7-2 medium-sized CASSLLGGITEQYF TGTGCCAGCAGCTTATTGGGCGGGATAACCGAGCAGTACTTC
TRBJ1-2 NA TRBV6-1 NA CASRRNFNYGYTF TGTGCCAGCAGACGGAATTTTAACTATGGCTACACCTTC
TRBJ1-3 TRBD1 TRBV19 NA CASRISGGVFGNTIYF TGTGCCAGTAGAATATCAGGGGGCGTCTTTGGAAACACCATATATTTT
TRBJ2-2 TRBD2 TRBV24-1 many CATRGGRGGTGELFF TGTGCCACACGGGGGGGGCGCGGAGGCACCGGGGAGCTGTTTTTT
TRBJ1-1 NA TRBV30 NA CAWSGVRTRGTEAFF TGTGCCTGGAGTGGGGTAAGGACTAGGGGCACTGAAGCTTTTTTT
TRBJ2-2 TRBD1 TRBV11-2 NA CASSLRTGRKTGELLF TGTGCCAGCAGCCTCCGGACAGGGAGGAAGACCGGGGAGCTGTTGTTT
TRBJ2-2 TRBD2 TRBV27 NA CASSLRTSGGRELFF TGTGCCAGCAGTCTACGGACTAGCGGGGGTCGGGAGCTGTTTTTT
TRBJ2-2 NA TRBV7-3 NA CASSLIPTGSSGELFF TGTGCCAGCAGCTTAATACCCACAGGGAGTTCCGGGGAGCTGTTTTTT
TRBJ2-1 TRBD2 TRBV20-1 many CSARDYLAGADEQFF TGCAGTGCTAGAGATTATTTAGCGGGAGCCGATGAGCAGTTCTTC
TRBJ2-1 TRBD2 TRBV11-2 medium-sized CASSVAGGIYNEQFF TGTGCCAGCAGCGTAGCGGGAGGGATTTACAATGAGCAGTTCTTC
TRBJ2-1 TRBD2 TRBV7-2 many CASSLAPTSGGGGEQFF TGTGCCAGCAGCTTAGCGCCGACTAGCGGAGGGGGCGGTGAGCAGTTCTTC
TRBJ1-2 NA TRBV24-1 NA CATSEAPYSFYTF TGTGCCACCAGTGAAGCGCCCTACTCCTTCTACACCTTC
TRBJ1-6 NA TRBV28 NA CASSLGVWKHSPPHF TGTGCCAGCAGTTTAGGGGTCTGGAAGCATTCACCCCCCCACTTT
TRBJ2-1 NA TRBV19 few CASSAAGAGNEQFF TGTGCCAGTAGTGCGGCGGGGGCGGGCAATGAGCAGTTCTTC
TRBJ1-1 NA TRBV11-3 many CASRLLNSNTEAFF TGTGCCAGCAGACTCCTTAATTCGAACACTGAAGCTTTCTTT
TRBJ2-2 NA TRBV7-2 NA CASSSSVLAAYTGELFF TGTGCCAGCAGCTCCTCGGTACTAGCTGCATACACCGGGGAGCTGTTTTTT
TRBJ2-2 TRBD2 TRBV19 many CASKGLAGWSGAGELFF TGTGCCTCTAAAGGACTAGCGGGTTGGTCGGGCGCCGGGGAGCTGTTTTTT
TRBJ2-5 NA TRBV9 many CASSSQSEETQYF TGTGCCAGCAGCAGCCAGTCCGAAGAGACCCAGTACTTC
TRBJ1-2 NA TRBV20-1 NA CSARYQTNNGYTF TGCAGTGCTAGATATCAGACGAACAATGGCTACACCTTC
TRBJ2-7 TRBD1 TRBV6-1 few CASSPGQGSYEQYF TGTGCCAGCTCCCCCGGACAGGGATCCTACGAGCAGTACTTC